This is a list of T cell receptor beta chains from one sample in a study of shared clonotypes between healthy human individuals. Method: immunoSEQ multiplex PCR; TCRdb's copy keeps in-frame clones and lacks some. This table has over a million clones, under 99% appearing once. Material: naive CD4+ T cells sorted from blood. Receptors were obtained from a man younger than 40 in good health. Each CDR3 is given with its conserved first and last residue. The D gene is left open where the match is weak. The size entry is marked missing in some rows and otherwise reads once, few, many or a size class.

TRBV27,TRBJ2-7,13,-,-,CASSSHGSYEQYF,TGTGCCAGCAGTTCCCACGGATCCTACGAGCAGTACTTC
TRBV2,TRBJ2-5,14,-,-,CASSRDSPGGTQYF,TGTGCCAGCAGTCGGGACAGCCCCGGGGGGACCCAGTACTTC
TRBV5-1,TRBJ2-5,15,-,-,CASSSWGAGQETQYF,TGCGCCAGCAGCTCGTGGGGGGCAGGCCAAGAGACCCAGTACTTC
TRBV5-1,TRBJ2-2,15,once,-,CASSLTGTNTGELFF,TGCGCCAGCAGCTTAACAGGGACGAACACCGGGGAGCTGTTTTTT
TRBV11-3,TRBJ2-7,15,-,TRBD1,CASSLEGTGNYEQYF,TGTGCCAGCAGCTTAGAGGGGACAGGGAACTACGAGCAGTACTTC
TRBV5-1,TRBJ1-6,14,-,-,CASSLGQGNSPLHF,TGCGCCAGCAGCTTGGGGCAGGGGAATTCACCCCTCCACTTT
TRBV2,TRBJ1-1,13,-,-,CASSAQINTEAFF,TGTGCCAGCAGTGCTCAAATAAACACTGAAGCTTTCTTT
TRBV7-3,TRBJ2-7,14,-,TRBD2,CASSQVSGSGEQYF,TGTGCCAGCAGCCAGGTTAGCGGGAGCGGTGAGCAGTACTTC
TRBV6-1,TRBJ2-7,14,-,-,CASSELFNNPRQYF,TGTGCCAGCAGCGAGCTATTTAACAACCCAAGGCAGTACTTC
TRBV9,TRBJ1-3,17,-,-,CASSAKIRDLSGNTIYF,TGTGCCAGCAGCGCGAAAATCCGGGACCTCTCTGGAAACACCATATATTTT
TRBV5-1,TRBJ1-4,13,-,-,CASSLGPNEKLFF,TGCGCCAGTAGCTTGGGACCTAATGAAAAACTGTTTTTT
TRBV18,TRBJ2-7,15,-,TRBD1,CASSTGTGGNYEQYF,TGTGCCAGCTCAACGGGGACAGGGGGCAACTACGAGCAGTACTTC
TRBV19,TRBJ2-6,15,-,TRBD1,CASTGGLAGANVLTF,TGTGCCTCGACAGGGGGTCTGGCTGGGGCCAACGTCCTGACTTTC
TRBV9,TRBJ1-1,15,-,TRBD1,CASSIGTGWSTEAFF,TGTGCCAGCAGCATAGGGACAGGGTGGAGCACTGAAGCTTTCTTT
TRBV5-5,TRBJ2-1,15,once,TRBD2,CASSLYGTSGRPLIF,TGTGCCAGCAGCTTGTACGGGACTAGCGGGAGACCCTTGATCTTC
TRBV19,TRBJ2-7,16,-,-,CASSPGLTSLAGEQYF,TGTGCCAGTAGTCCCGGCCTTACTAGCTTAGCTGGCGAGCAGTACTTC
TRBV15,TRBJ2-2,16,-,TRBD2,CATSRVVGRATGELFF,TGTGCCACCAGCAGAGTAGTCGGGAGGGCCACCGGGGAGCTGTTTTTT
TRBV10-3,TRBJ2-7,15,-,TRBD2,CAISESSGSAYEQYF,TGTGCCATCAGTGAGTCTAGCGGGAGCGCCTACGAGCAGTACTTC
TRBV2,TRBJ2-3,16,-,TRBD1,CASSEARGGGTDTQYF,TGTGCCAGCAGTGAAGCGCGAGGGGGCGGCACAGATACGCAGTATTTT
TRBV4-3,TRBJ1-3,14,once,-,CASSQDNSGNTIYF,TGCGCCAGCAGCCAAGACAACTCTGGAAACACCATATATTTT
TRBV9,TRBJ2-2,13,once,-,CASSSTGAGELFF,TGTGCCAGCAGCTCAACGGGGGCAGGGGAGCTGTTTTTT
TRBV29-1,TRBJ2-5,16,-,-,CSALHRTGRGGETQYF,TGCAGCGCCCTCCACCGAACGGGAAGGGGAGGAGAGACCCAGTACTTC
TRBV5-1,TRBJ2-2,14,-,-,CASSLVSSTGELFF,TGCGCCAGCAGCTTGGTGTCCAGCACCGGGGAGCTGTTTTTT
TRBV19,TRBJ2-3,18,-,TRBD2,CASSLPPGASGGVDTQYF,TGTGCCAGTAGTTTGCCACCCGGGGCTTCGGGGGGAGTGGATACGCAGTATTTT
TRBV11-2,TRBJ2-1,17,-,TRBD2,CASSFMAGGSSYNEQFF,TGTGCCAGCAGCTTCATGGCGGGAGGGTCCTCCTACAATGAGCAGTTCTTC
TRBV5-1,TRBJ1-1,13,-,-,CASSFDMGTEAFF,TGCGCCAGCAGCTTCGACATGGGCACTGAAGCTTTCTTT
TRBV6-1,TRBJ2-7,16,-,-,CASSEATLANGYEQYF,TGTGCCAGCAGTGAAGCGACCCTAGCTAATGGGTACGAGCAGTACTTC
TRBV7-9,TRBJ2-5,12,-,-,CASSLRVETQYF,TGTGCCAGCAGCTTAAGGGTAGAGACCCAGTACTTC
TRBV5-1,TRBJ1-1,14,-,-,CASSRGQSNTEAFF,TGCGCCAGCAGCCGCGGTCAGAGCAACACTGAAGCTTTCTTT
TRBV18,TRBJ2-7,12,-,-,CASSPLGYEQYF,TGTGCCAGCTCCCCCTTGGGCTACGAGCAGTACTTC
TRBV11-2,TRBJ1-2,13,-,-,CASSLERVHGYTF,TGTGCCAGCAGCTTAGAACGGGTCCATGGCTACACCTTC
TRBV6-4,TRBJ2-2,14,-,-,CASSVVGSGGELFF,TGTGCCAGCAGTGTGGTCGGGAGTGGCGGGGAGCTGTTTTTT
TRBV14,TRBJ1-2,13,once,TRBD1,CASSPRQGDGYTF,TGTGCCAGCAGCCCCCGTCAGGGGGATGGCTACACCTTC
TRBV2,TRBJ2-7,14,-,-,CASSVLSESTEQYF,TGTGCCAGCAGTGTCCTCTCCGAAAGCACCGAGCAGTACTTC
TRBV10-3,TRBJ2-1,13,-,-,CAILKNLGNEQFF,TGTGCCATCTTAAAGAATTTGGGCAATGAGCAGTTCTTC
TRBV5-1,TRBJ2-7,15,-,-,CASSLDRGTTYEQYF,TGCGCCAGCAGCTTGGATAGGGGGACAACCTACGAGCAGTACTTC
TRBV28,TRBJ2-1,16,once,TRBD2,CASSLRGGRAYNEQFF,TGTGCCAGCAGTTTAAGAGGCGGGAGGGCCTACAATGAGCAGTTCTTC
TRBV19,TRBJ2-5,13,-,TRBD1,CASRTTGAETQYF,TGTGCCAGTAGGACGACAGGGGCAGAGACCCAGTACTTC
TRBV7-2,TRBJ2-1,12,-,-,CASSRRLGEQFF,TGTGCCAGCAGCAGAAGGTTGGGTGAGCAGTTCTTC
TRBV7-2,TRBJ2-1,16,-,-,CASSLPRGQIYNEQFF,TGTGCCAGCAGCTTACCCAGGGGACAAATCTACAATGAGCAGTTCTTC
TRBV9,TRBJ2-3,12,once,-,CASRGEADTQYF,TGTGCCAGCAGGGGGGAGGCAGATACGCAGTATTTT